This TCR beta chain was recorded in a study of blood T cell repertoires in COVID-19. In the study overall: T cells, B-cell-depleted T cells, or PBMCs supplied cDNA or gDNA.

The participants were between roughly 18 and 100 years old and came from 24 US areas. This CDR3 comprises 15 residues. Germline loops: CDR1 SGHRS, CDR2 YFSETQ. V lost 5 bases and J 0 bases, leaving 13 bases between the germline ends. Assay used: immunoSEQ multiplex PCR; TCRdb lists only in-frame clones, some missing. The data show roughly 220,000 clones, over 75% seen once. The clonotype originates from a woman aged 18-29 years in a cohort exposed to, infected with or recovered from COVID-19 (not recorded which). Material: PBMCs or T cells enriched from blood (not recorded which). The chain employs TRBV5-1 and TRBJ2-3, with a possible D match to TRBD2 (6 bases). The CDR3: CASRLSGTSTDTQYF. CDR3 coding DNA: TGCGCCAGCAGACTATCCGGGACTAGCACAGATACGCAGTATTTT.